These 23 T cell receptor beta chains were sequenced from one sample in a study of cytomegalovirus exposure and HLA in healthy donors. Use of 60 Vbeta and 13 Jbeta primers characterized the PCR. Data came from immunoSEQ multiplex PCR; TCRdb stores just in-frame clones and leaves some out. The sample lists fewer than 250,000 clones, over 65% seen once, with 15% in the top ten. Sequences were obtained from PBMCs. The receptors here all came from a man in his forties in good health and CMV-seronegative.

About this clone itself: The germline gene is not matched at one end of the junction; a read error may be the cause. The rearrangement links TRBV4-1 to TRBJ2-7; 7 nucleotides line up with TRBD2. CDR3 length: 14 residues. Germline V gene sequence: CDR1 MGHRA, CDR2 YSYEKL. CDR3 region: CASSQDLDLAAREF. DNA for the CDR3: TGCGCCAGCAGCCAAGATCTCGACCTAGCGGCTAGGGAGTTC.

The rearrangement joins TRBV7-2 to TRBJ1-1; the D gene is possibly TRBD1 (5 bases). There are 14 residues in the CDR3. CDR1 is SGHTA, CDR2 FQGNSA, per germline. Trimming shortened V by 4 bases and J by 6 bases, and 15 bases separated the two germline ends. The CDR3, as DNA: TGTGCCAGCAGCTCCGGGGGTTGGGGCCCTGAAGCTTTCTTT. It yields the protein CASSSGGWGPEAFF.

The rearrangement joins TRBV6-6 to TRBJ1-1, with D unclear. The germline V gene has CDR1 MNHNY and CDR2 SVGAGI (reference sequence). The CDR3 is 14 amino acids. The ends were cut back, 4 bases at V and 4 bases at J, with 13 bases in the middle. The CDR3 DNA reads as TGTGCCAGCAGTTCCTCCCGGGGAAGCACTGAAGCTTTCTTT. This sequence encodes CASSSSRGSTEAFF.

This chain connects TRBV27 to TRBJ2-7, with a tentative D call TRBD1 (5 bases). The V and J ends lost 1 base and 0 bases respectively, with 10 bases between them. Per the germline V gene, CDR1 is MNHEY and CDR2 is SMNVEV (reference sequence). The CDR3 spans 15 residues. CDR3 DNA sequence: TGTGCCAGCAGTTTATATCCCGACAGCTCCTACGAGCAGTACTTC. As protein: CASSLYPDSSYEQYF.

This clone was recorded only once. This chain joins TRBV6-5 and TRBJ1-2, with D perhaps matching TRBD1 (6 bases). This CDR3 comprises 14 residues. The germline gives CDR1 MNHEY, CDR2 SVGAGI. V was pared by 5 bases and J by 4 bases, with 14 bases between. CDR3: CASSADRNLYGYTF. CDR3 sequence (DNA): TGTGCCAGCAGTGCCGACAGGAACCTCTATGGCTACACCTTC.

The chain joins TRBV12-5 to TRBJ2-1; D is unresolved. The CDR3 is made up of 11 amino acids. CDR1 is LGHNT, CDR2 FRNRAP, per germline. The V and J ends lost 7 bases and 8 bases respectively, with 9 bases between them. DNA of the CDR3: TGTGCTAGTGCCCACCAGGATGAGCAGTTCTTC. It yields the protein CASAHQDEQFF.

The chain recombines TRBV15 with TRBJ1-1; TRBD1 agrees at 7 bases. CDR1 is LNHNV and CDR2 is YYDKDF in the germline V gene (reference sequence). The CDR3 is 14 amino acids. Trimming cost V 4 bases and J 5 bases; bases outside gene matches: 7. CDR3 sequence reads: CATSIRQGWTEAFF. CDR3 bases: TGTGCCACCAGCATAAGACAGGGATGGACTGAAGCTTTCTTT.

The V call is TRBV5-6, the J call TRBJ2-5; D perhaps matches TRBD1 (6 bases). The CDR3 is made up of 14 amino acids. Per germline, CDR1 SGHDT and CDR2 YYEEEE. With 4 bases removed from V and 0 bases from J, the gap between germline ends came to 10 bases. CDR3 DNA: TGTGCCAGCAGCCTCGGGACATACCAAGAGACCCAGTACTTC. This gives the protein CASSLGTYQETQYF.

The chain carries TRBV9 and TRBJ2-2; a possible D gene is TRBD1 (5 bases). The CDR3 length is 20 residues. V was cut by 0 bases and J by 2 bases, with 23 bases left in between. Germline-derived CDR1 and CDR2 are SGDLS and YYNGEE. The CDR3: CASSVGLVVSGQPNTGELFF. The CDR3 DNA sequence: TGTGCCAGCAGCGTAGGTCTCGTTGTTTCCGGACAACCTAACACCGGGGAGCTGTTTTTT.

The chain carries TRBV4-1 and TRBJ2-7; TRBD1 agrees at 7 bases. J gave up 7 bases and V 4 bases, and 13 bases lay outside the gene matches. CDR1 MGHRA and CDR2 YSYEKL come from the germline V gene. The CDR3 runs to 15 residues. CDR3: CASSPGAGTEGEQYF. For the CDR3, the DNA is TGCGCCAGCAGCCCCGGCGCCGGGACAGAGGGTGAGCAGTACTTC.

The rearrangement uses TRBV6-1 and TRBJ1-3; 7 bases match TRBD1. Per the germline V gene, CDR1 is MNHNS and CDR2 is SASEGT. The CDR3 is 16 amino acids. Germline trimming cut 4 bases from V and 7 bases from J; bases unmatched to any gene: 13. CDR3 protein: CASSGLTGTIGNTIYF. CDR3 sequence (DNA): TGTGCCAGCAGTGGGTTGACAGGGACGATCGGGAACACCATATATTTT.

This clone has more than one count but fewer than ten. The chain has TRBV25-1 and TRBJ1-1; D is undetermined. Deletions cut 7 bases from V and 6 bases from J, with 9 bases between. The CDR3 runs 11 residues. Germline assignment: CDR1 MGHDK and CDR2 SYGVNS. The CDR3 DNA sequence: TGTGCCAGCATGTGGGCAGCTGAAGCTTTCTTT. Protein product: CASMWAAEAFF.

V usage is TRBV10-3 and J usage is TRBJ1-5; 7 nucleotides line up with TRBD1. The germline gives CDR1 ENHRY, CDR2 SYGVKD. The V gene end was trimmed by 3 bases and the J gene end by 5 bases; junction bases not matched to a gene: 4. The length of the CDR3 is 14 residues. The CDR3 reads CAISEGQGDQPQHF. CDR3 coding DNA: TGTGCCATCAGTGAAGGCCAGGGGGATCAGCCCCAGCATTTT.

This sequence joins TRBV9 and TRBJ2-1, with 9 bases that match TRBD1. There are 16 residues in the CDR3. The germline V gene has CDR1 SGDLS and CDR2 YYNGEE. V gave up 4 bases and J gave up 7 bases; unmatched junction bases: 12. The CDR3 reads CASSTQGQDRGNEQFF. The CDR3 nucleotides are TGTGCCAGCAGCACCCAAGGCCAGGACAGGGGAAATGAGCAGTTCTTC.

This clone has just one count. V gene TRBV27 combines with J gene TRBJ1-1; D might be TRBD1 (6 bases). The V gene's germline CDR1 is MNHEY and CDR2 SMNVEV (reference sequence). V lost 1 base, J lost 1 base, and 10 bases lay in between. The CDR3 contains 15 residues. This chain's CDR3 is CASSLYGTKNTEAFF. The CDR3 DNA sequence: TGTGCCAGCAGTTTATACGGGACAAAGAACACTGAAGCTTTCTTT.

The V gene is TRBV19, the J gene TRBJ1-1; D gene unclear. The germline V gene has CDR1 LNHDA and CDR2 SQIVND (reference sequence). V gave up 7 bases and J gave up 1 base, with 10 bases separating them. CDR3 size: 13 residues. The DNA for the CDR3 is TGTGCCAGTAACCGCCGGGAGAACACTGAAGCTTTCTTT. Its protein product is CASNRRENTEAFF.

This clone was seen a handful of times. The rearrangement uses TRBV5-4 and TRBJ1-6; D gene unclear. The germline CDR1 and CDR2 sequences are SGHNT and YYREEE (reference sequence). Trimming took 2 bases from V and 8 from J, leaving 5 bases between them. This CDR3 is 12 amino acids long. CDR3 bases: TGTGCCAGCAGCTTCGGAGATTCACCCCTCCACTTT. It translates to CASSFGDSPLHF.

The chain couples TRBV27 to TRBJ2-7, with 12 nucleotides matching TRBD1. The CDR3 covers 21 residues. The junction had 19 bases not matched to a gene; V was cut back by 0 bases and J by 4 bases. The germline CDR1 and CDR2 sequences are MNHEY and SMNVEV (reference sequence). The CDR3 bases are TGTGCCAGCAGTTTATCAGGAGAGGGGACAGGGGGCGCCAGTTCGATTTACGAGCAGTACTTC. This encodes CASSLSGEGTGGASSIYEQYF.

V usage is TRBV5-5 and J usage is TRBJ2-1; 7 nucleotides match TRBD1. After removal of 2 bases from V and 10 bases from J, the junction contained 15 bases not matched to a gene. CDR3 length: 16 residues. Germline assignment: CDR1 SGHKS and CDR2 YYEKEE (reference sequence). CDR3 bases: TGTGCCAGCAGCTTCGACAGGGCAGAGGGCATTTACGAGCAGTTCTTC. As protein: CASSFDRAEGIYEQFF. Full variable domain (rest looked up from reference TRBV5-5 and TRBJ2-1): DAGVTQSPTHLIKTRGQQVTLRCSPISGHKSVSWYQQVLGQGPQFIFQYYEKEERGRGNFPDRFSARQFPNYSSELNVNALLLGDSALYLCASSFDRAEGIYEQFFGPGTRLTVL.

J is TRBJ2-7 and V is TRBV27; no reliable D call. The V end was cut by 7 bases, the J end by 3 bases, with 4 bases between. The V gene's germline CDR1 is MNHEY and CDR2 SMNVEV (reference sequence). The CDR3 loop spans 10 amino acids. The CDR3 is CASTGYEQYF. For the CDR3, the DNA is TGTGCCAGCACCGGCTACGAGCAGTACTTC.

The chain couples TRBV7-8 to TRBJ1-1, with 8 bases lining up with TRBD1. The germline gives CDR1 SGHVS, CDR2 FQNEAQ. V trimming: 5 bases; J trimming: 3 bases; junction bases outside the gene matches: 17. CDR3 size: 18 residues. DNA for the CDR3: TGTGCCAGCAGCCGTACGACAGGGGTCCCTGGGGAAGACACTGAAGCTTTCTTT. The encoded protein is CASSRTTGVPGEDTEAFF.

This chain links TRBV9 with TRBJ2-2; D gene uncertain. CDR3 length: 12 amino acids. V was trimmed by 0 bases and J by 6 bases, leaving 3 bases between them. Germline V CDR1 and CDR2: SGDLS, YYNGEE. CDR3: CASSVGPGELFF. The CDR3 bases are TGTGCCAGCAGCGTAGGGCCCGGGGAGCTGTTTTTT.

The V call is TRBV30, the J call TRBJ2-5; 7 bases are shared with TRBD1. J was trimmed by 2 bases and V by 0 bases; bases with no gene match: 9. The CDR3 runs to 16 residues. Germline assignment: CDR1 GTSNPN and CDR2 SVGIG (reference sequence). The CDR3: CAWSVGAGGMQETQYF. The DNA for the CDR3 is TGTGCCTGGAGTGTAGGCGCAGGGGGAATGCAAGAGACCCAGTACTTC.